The next 6 T cell receptor beta chains were all read from a single sample in a study of blood T cell repertoires in COVID-19 (dated by TCRdb to 2019 to 2021). The library was made by the immunoSEQ multiplex PCR assay. Imported from immuneACCESS, the table was reduced by TCRdb to in-frame sequences with V and J called. These copies leave out some clones; in studies compared against another copy, an unresolved V gene accounts for under half, and the cause of the remainder is not known. Here the sample has about 29,000 clones; about nine tenths occur a single time. 9.9% of the sample is in the top ten clones. Sequenced material: peripheral blood. These receptors were obtained from a human donor in a cohort sampled during active COVID-19.

The genes are TRBV7-3 and TRBJ1-2; TRBD1 matches 8 bases. Germline V gene lookup returns CDR1 SGHTA and CDR2 FQGTGA. J gave up 3 bases and V 3 bases, and 6 bases lay outside the gene matches. The CDR3 sequence is 15 residues long. For the CDR3, the DNA is TGTGCCAGCAGCTTGCAGGGGGCGCAAGACTATGGCTACACCTTC. This gives the protein CASSLQGAQDYGYTF.

The chain combines TRBV6-6 with TRBJ1-5; D unresolved. This CDR3 comprises 15 residues. Germline loops: CDR1 MNHNY, CDR2 SVGAGI (reference sequence). Trimming shortened V by 2 bases and J by 2 bases, and 10 bases separated the two germline ends. The chain's CDR3 is CASSYLSPGNQPQHF. The CDR3 DNA follows: TGTGCCAGCAGTTACCTCTCTCCCGGCAATCAGCCCCAGCATTTT.

This clone was picked up one time. The chain couples TRBV7-8 to TRBJ2-1, with 9 nucleotides matching TRBD2. This CDR3 spans 13 amino acids. The germline V gene has CDR1 SGHVS and CDR2 FQNEAQ. The ends lost 5 bases at V and 10 bases at J; junction bases unmatched: 6. The CDR3 coding sequence is TGTGCCAGCAGCCCTCGGCTAGCGGGGGAGCAGTTCTTC. It codes for CASSPRLAGEQFF.

This rearrangement joins TRBV21-1 to TRBJ1-5; no check of the table's D call, TRBD1, against the DNA was made. TRBV21-1 is flagged as a pseudogene. This CDR3 spans 16 amino acids. Here the CDR3 reads CASSGRQEPSNQPQHF. CDR3 sequence (DNA): TGTGCCAGCAGCGGCCGACAGGAACCTAGCAATCAGCCCCAGCATTTT.

This chain links TRBV6-6 with TRBJ2-5; D may be TRBD1 (6 bases). The CDR3 totals 16 residues. CDR1 and CDR2 (germline): MNHNY, SVGAGI (reference sequence). V shed 3 bases and J shed 3 bases, with 17 bases lying between them. Written as DNA, the CDR3 is TGTGCCAGCAGTTATGGGGGCAGCGCCACGAAAGAGACCCAGTACTTC. The encoded protein is CASSYGGSATKETQYF.

This chain joins TRBV9 and TRBJ2-5; D may be TRBD1 (6 bases). Trimming took off 4 bases at V and 5 bases at J, with 21 bases between the two ends. CDR1 SGDLS and CDR2 YYNGEE come from the germline V gene. The CDR3 extends over 16 amino acids. CDR3 in amino acids: CASSPDPSVGGETQYF. The CDR3 DNA is TGTGCCAGCAGCCCAGACCCGAGCGTAGGGGGTGAGACCCAGTACTTC.